The 21 T cell receptor beta chains listed next were all sequenced from one sample in a study of cytomegalovirus exposure and HLA in healthy donors. Primers included in the PCR were 60 Vbeta and 13 Jbeta primers. Sequenced by immunoSEQ multiplex PCR; TCRdb stores in-frame clones only, minus some. This sample has 60,000 to 70,000 clones, with roughly 80% found just once. The sequencing input was PBMCs. Every receptor here comes from a man in his 60s in good health and CMV-seropositive.

The V call is TRBV4-1, the J call TRBJ2-7, with a weak D call TRBD2 (7 bases). CDR3 length: 16 amino acids. V gave up 4 bases and J gave up 3 bases, with 19 bases separating them. Germline V gene sequence: CDR1 MGHRA, CDR2 YSYEKL. The CDR3 is CASSPPVVGGVYEQYF. The DNA for the CDR3 is TGCGCCAGCAGCCCCCCAGTGGTAGGGGGGGTCTACGAGCAGTACTTC.

This chain's CDR3 is CASSPIVSRVNTEAFF. In DNA, the CDR3 is TGTGCCAGCAGCCCCATAGTAAGCAGGGTGAACACTGAAGCTTTCTTT. The chain carries TRBV7-2 and TRBJ1-1; perhaps TRBD1 as D (5 bases). The V end was cut by 5 bases, the J end by 0 bases, with 16 bases between. The V gene's germline CDR1 is SGHTA and CDR2 FQGNSA. The CDR3 runs to 16 residues.

This clone has a single count. The rearrangement uses TRBV6-1 and TRBJ1-4, with a tentative D call TRBD1 (6 bases). Trimming took 2 bases from V and 4 from J, leaving 11 bases between them. The CDR3 consists of 15 residues. From germline, CDR1 is MNHNS and CDR2 SASEGT. The CDR3 coding sequence is TGTGCCAGCAGTGAATTCCCGGACAGTAATGAAAAACTGTTTTTT. Translating it yields CASSEFPDSNEKLFF.

The J gene is TRBJ2-1, the V gene TRBV6-5; D is perhaps TRBD1 (5 bases). Germline V gives CDR1 MNHEY, CDR2 SVGAGI. The V gene lost 8 bases and the J gene lost 3 bases, with 8 bases spanning the gap. CDR3 length: 12 residues. CDR3 nucleotide sequence: TGTGCCAGCTGGGGCGGCTACAATGAGCAGTTCTTC. This gives the protein CASWGGYNEQFF.

This clone has just one count. This chain joins TRBV4-1 and TRBJ1-3, with D maybe TRBD1 (5 bases). This CDR3 contains 17 residues. Germline V gene lookup returns CDR1 MGHRA and CDR2 YSYEKL. The V gene lost 1 base and the J gene lost 0 bases, with 13 bases spanning the gap. Here the CDR3 DNA reads TGCGCCAGCAGCCAAGTTGGTGGAGGGGACTCTGGAAACACCATATATTTT. Translated: CASSQVGGGDSGNTIYF.

There are a few counts of this clone. V is TRBV25-1 and J is TRBJ1-4; no firm D call. Germline CDR1 reads MGHDK; CDR2 reads SYGVNS. Trimming shortened V by 5 bases and J by 7 bases, and 11 bases separated the two germline ends. The CDR3 totals 13 residues. CDR3 sequence (DNA): TGTGCCAGCAGTATAAGTACGGTTGAAAAACTGTTTTTT. Amino acid sequence: CASSISTVEKLFF.

Note on this clone: The same CDR3 arises from other DNA sequences in this sample as well. V is TRBV5-1 and J is TRBJ1-1; 9 positions agree with TRBD1. V dropped 4 bases and J dropped 3; count of bases not matched to a gene: 4. In germline, CDR1 is SGHRS, CDR2 YFSETQ. The CDR3 spans 14 residues. CDR3 nucleotide sequence: TGCGCCAGCAGCCTCGGACAGGGGTACACTGAAGCTTTCTTT. Amino acid sequence: CASSLGQGYTEAFF.

The V gene is TRBV5-1, the J gene TRBJ1-2; 10 positions match TRBD1. Germline V gives CDR1 SGHRS, CDR2 YFSETQ. V gave up 2 bases and J gave up 8 bases; unmatched junction bases: 6. CDR3 size: 14 residues. The CDR3 sequence is CASSFLGQGVGYTF. In DNA, the CDR3 is TGCGCCAGCAGCTTTTTAGGACAGGGGGTAGGCTACACCTTC.

The rearrangement uses TRBV5-6 and TRBJ2-3, with D maybe TRBD2 (6 bases). This CDR3 is 16 amino acids long. Per the germline V gene, CDR1 is SGHDT and CDR2 is YYEEEE. V was clipped by 7 bases and J by 2 bases, with 20 bases between them. The CDR3 sequence: CASFRKSSAITDTQYF. CDR3 nucleotides: TGTGCCAGCTTTAGGAAGTCTAGCGCCATCACAGATACGCAGTATTTT.

This clone was seen a few times. The V call is TRBV5-5, the J call TRBJ1-2, with D hard to call. Trimming cost V 4 bases and J 8 bases, with 18 bases left between them. The CDR3 covers 14 residues. Germline V gene sequence: CDR1 SGHKS, CDR2 YYEKEE (reference sequence). The CDR3 is CASSRVLRAGGYTF. The CDR3 DNA reads TGTGCCAGCAGCCGAGTATTGAGGGCGGGAGGCTACACCTTC.

This rearrangement joins TRBV6-6 to TRBJ2-7, with 8 bases lining up with TRBD1. Germline values: CDR1 MNHNY, CDR2 SVGAGI (reference sequence). The CDR3 has 15 residues. Trimming at V came to 6 bases and at J to 4 bases, leaving 11 bases not matched to a gene. This chain's CDR3 is CASSLPQGASYEQYF. The CDR3 nucleotides are TGTGCCAGCAGCCTCCCCCAGGGGGCGAGTTACGAGCAGTACTTC.

This CDR3 reads CASRPGLAGGEQYF. CDR3 DNA: TGTGCCAGCAGACCTGGACTAGCGGGAGGCGAGCAGTACTTC. The chain carries TRBV11-3 and TRBJ2-7; 14 nucleotides agree with TRBD2. The CDR3 contains 14 residues. With 6 bases clipped from V and 6 bases from J, the junction kept 4 bases outside the gene matches. CDR1 is SGHNT and CDR2 is YENEEA in the germline V gene.

The chain uses TRBV19 and TRBJ1-4; D gene uncertain. V dropped 5 bases and J dropped 8 bases, with 18 bases sitting between them. This CDR3 contains 15 residues. Germline CDR1 LNHDA, CDR2 SQIVND (reference sequence). The CDR3 sequence: CASSRSGPRHEKLFF. The CDR3 nucleotides read TGTGCCAGTAGTCGAAGCGGACCCCGGCACGAAAAACTGTTTTTT.

This chain joins TRBV9 and TRBJ2-3; a possible D gene is TRBD2 (6 bases). In germline, CDR1 is SGDLS, CDR2 YYNGEE. This CDR3 has 15 residues. V lost 4 bases, J lost 2 bases, and 14 bases lay in between. CDR3 sequence reads: CASSFLGGTTDTQYF. DNA for the CDR3: TGTGCCAGCAGCTTTCTCGGGGGAACCACAGATACGCAGTATTTT.

The chain employs TRBV5-1 and TRBJ1-1; 8 bases are a match to TRBD1. The germline CDR1 and CDR2 sequences are SGHRS and YFSETQ. Unmatched junction bases numbered 8, after V lost 5 bases and J lost 2 bases. The CDR3 contains 15 residues. CDR3: CASRGTGRQNTEAFF. The DNA for the CDR3 is TGCGCCAGCAGGGGGACAGGCCGGCAAAACACTGAAGCTTTCTTT.

The V and J genes are TRBV7-2 and TRBJ2-5; tentatively, D is TRBD2 (6 bases). V shed 5 bases and J shed 1 base, with 11 bases lying between them. Germline loops: CDR1 SGHTA, CDR2 FQGNSA. The CDR3 is 14 amino acids. CDR3 bases: TGTGCCAGCAGCCCGTACGGGGGCCAAGAGACCCAGTACTTC. Amino acids: CASSPYGGQETQYF.

The rearrangement uses TRBV4-1 and TRBJ1-6; unclear D gene. The CDR3 covers 15 residues. Germline lookup yields CDR1 MGHRA and CDR2 YSYEKL. Trimming removed 3 bases from V and 9 bases from J, with 15 bases in between. This chain's CDR3 is CASSHGVKEGSPLHF. Here the CDR3 DNA reads TGCGCCAGCAGCCACGGGGTAAAAGAGGGTTCACCCCTCCACTTT.

The V and J genes are TRBV20-1 and TRBJ1-2; perhaps TRBD1 as D (6 bases). The CDR3 is 11 amino acids. Germline assignment: CDR1 DFQATT and CDR2 SNEGSKA (reference sequence). V shed 3 bases and J shed 14 bases, with 16 bases lying between them. For the CDR3, the DNA is TGCAGTGCTAGGAGGACAGACCTGGCGACCTTC. It encodes CSARRTDLATF.

J is TRBJ2-7 and V is TRBV13; unclear D gene. Germline CDR1 is PRHDT and CDR2 is FYEKMQ (reference sequence). V was clipped by 4 bases and J by 1 base, with 17 bases between them. This CDR3 region has 16 residues. CDR3 amino acids: CASSSSEAVFSYEQYF. In DNA, the CDR3 is TGTGCCAGCAGCTCCTCCGAAGCCGTCTTTTCCTACGAGCAGTACTTC.

This clone occurred a few times. The chain employs TRBV2 and TRBJ1-2; the D gene is possibly TRBD1 (5 bases). V was pared by 6 bases and J by 4 bases, with 18 bases between. Germline loops: CDR1 SNHLY, CDR2 FYNNEI. The CDR3 has 15 residues. The CDR3 DNA is TGTGCCAGCAGGACTACCAGACAGACTAGCTATGGCTACACCTTC. It translates to CASRTTRQTSYGYTF. The full variable domain, its missing parts supplied by reference TRBV2 and TRBJ1-2, is EPEVTQTPSHQVTQMGQEVILRCVPISNHLYFYWYRQILGQKVEFLVSFYNNEISEKSEIFDDQFSVERPDGSNFTLKIRSTKLEDSAMYFCASRTTRQTSYGYTFGSGTRLTVV.

The V and J genes are TRBV4-2 and TRBJ2-3, with 8 bases fitting TRBD2. The germline gives CDR1 LGHNA, CDR2 YNFKEQ. The CDR3 covers 16 residues. After removal of 1 base from V and 2 bases from J, the junction contained 5 bases not matched to a gene. This CDR3 is CASSQGISGNTDTQYF. The CDR3 coding sequence is TGTGCCAGCAGCCAAGGGATTAGCGGGAACACAGATACGCAGTATTTT.